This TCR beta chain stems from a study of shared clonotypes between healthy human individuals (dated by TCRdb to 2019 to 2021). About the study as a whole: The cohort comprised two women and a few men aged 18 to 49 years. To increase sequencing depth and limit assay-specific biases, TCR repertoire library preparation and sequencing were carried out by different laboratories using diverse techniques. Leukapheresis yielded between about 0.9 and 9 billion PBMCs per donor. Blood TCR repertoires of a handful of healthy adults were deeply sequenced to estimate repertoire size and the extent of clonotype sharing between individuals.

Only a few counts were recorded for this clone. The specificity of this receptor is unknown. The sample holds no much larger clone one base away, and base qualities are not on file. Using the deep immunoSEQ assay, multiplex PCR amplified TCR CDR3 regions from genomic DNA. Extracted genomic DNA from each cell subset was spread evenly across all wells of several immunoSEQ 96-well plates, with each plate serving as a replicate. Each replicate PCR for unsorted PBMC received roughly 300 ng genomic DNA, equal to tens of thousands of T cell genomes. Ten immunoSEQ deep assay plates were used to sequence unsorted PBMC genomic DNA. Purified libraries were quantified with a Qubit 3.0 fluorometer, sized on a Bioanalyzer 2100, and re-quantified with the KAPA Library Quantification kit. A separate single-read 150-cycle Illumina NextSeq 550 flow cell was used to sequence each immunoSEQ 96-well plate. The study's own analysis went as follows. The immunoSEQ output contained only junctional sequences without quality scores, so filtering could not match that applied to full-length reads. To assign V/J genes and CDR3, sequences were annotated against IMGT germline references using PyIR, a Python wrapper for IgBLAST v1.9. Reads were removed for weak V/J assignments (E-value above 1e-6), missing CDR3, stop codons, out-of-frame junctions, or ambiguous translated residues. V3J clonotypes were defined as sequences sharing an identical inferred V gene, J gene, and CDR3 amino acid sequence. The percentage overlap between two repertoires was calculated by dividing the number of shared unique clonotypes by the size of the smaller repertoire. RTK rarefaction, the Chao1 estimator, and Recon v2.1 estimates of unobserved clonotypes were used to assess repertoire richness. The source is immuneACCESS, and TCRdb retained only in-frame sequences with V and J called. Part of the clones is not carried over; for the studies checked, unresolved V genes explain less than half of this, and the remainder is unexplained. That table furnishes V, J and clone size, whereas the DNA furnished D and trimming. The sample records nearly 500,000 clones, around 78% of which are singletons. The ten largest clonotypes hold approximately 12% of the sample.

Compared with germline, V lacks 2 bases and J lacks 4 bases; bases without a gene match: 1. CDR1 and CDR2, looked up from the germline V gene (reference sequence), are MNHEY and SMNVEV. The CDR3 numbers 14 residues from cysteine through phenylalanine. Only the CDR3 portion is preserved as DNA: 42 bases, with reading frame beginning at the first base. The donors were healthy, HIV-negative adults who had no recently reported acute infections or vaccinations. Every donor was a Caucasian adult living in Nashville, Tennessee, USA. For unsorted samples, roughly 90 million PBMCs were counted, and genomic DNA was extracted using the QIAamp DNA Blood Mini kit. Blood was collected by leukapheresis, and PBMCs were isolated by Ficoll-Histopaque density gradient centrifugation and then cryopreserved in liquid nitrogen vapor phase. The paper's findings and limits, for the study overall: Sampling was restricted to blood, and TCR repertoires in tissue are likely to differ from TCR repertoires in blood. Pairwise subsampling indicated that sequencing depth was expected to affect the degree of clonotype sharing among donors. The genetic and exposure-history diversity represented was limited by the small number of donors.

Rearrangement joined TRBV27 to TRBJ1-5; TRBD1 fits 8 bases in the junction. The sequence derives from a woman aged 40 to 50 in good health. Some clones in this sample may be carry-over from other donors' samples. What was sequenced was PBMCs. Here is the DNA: TGTGCCAGCAGTTTAAACAGGGGGAATCAGCCCCAGCATTTT. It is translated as CASSLNRGNQPQHF.